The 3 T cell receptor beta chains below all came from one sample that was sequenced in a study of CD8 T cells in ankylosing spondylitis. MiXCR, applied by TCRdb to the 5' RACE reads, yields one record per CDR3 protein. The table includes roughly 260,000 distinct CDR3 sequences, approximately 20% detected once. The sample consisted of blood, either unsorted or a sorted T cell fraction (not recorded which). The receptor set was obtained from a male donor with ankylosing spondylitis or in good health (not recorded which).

For the CDR3, the DNA is TGTGCCAGCAGTTACCTCCCGCCTCAAGAGACCCAGTACTTC. Protein sequence: CASSYLPPQETQYF. The chain carries TRBV28 and TRBJ2-5; the D is unclear. The CDR3 length is 14 residues. Trimming took off 4 bases at V and 2 bases at J, with 11 bases between the two ends. From germline, CDR1 is MDHEN and CDR2 SYDVKM.

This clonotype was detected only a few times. CDR3 region: CASSEAGATWETQYF. In DNA, the CDR3 is TGTGCCAGCAGTGAAGCGGGGGCCACGTGGGAGACCCAGTACTTC. This chain links TRBV12-3 or TRBV12-4 with TRBJ2-5; 8 nucleotides match TRBD2. The junction had 10 bases not matched to a gene; V was cut back by 5 bases and J by 5 bases. This CDR3 is 15 amino acids long.

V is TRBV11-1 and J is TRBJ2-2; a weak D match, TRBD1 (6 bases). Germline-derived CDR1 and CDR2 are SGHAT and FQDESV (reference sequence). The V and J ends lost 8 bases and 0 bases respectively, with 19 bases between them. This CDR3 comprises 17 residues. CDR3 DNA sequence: TGTGCCAGCGCGAGAGGGTGGAGACAGGCGAACACCGGGGAGCTGTTTTTT. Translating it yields CASARGWRQANTGELFF.